This entry lists 29 T cell receptor beta chains sequenced from one sample in a study of blood T cell repertoires in COVID-19. Assay: immunoSEQ multiplex PCR; the TCRdb copy retains only in-frame clones and omits some. The sample shows more than 200,000 clones, around 80% of them seen only once. Sequencing was carried out using peripheral blood. These receptors were taken from a woman aged 80 or over with COVID-19, enrolled during active disease.

CDR3 sequence: CASSPGLTGRSGNTIYF. The CDR3 coding sequence is TGTGCCAGCAGTCCTGGACTTACAGGGCGCTCTGGAAACACCATATATTTT. The chain joins TRBV27 to TRBJ1-3; D may be TRBD1 (6 bases). CDR3 length: 17 residues. Germline V gene lookup returns CDR1 MNHEY and CDR2 SMNVEV (reference sequence). V was shortened by 5 bases and J by 0 bases, with 17 bases between the two germline ends.

This clone was seen a few times. The rearrangement links TRBV27 to TRBJ1-3, with D unclear. This CDR3 is 14 amino acids long. Per germline, CDR1 MNHEY and CDR2 SMNVEV (reference sequence). The ends were cut back, 2 bases at V and 9 bases at J, with 14 bases in the middle. In nucleotides, the CDR3 is TGTGCCAGCAGTTTACCCTTACAGATCGGCACCATATATTTT. Its translation is CASSLPLQIGTIYF.

The chain uses TRBV7-8 and TRBJ2-7, with 7 nucleotides matching TRBD2. Germline-derived CDR1 and CDR2 are SGHVS and FQNEAQ. This CDR3 region has 16 residues. V gave up 1 base and J gave up 2 bases; unmatched junction bases: 8. CDR3 amino acids: CASSLGLAYDAYEQYV. CDR3 nucleotides: TGTGCCAGCAGCTTAGGACTAGCCTATGACGCCTACGAGCAGTACGTC.

The rearrangement links TRBV18 to TRBJ1-1; 10 bases fit TRBD1. V trimming: 3 bases; J trimming: 6 bases; junction bases outside the gene matches: 4. Germline V CDR1 and CDR2: KGHSH, LQKENI. The CDR3 runs to 14 residues. In DNA, the CDR3 is TGTGCCAGCTCACCCGACAGGGGGCGGTCTGAAGCTTTCTTT. Its translation: CASSPDRGRSEAFF. Complete variable domain (other parts from reference TRBV18 and TRBJ1-1): NAGVMQNPRHLVRRRGQEARLRCSPMKGHSHVYWYRQLPEEGLKFMVYLQKENIIDESGMPKERFSAEFPKEGPSILRIQQVVRGDSAAYFCASSPDRGRSEAFFGQGTRLTVV.

This sequence joins TRBV2 and TRBJ2-7, with 8 bases identical to TRBD1. CDR3 length: 13 residues. Germline trimming cut 6 bases from V and 5 bases from J; bases unmatched to any gene: 6. CDR1 and CDR2 (germline): SNHLY, FYNNEI. The CDR3 DNA sequence: TGTGCCAGCAGCGGACAGGGACGGAACGAGCAGTACTTC. Amino acids: CASSGQGRNEQYF.

This clone was seen just once. The chain links TRBV12-3 or TRBV12-4 to TRBJ1-1; 8 nucleotides agree with TRBD1. The V gene end was trimmed by 5 bases and the J gene end by 5 bases; junction bases not matched to a gene: 4. There are 13 residues in the CDR3. The chain's CDR3 is CASSHNRGTEAFF. The CDR3 nucleotides are TGTGCCAGCAGTCACAACAGGGGGACTGAAGCTTTCTTT.

The J gene is TRBJ1-5, the V gene TRBV28; TRBD1 matches at 9 bases. Per the germline V gene, CDR1 is MDHEN and CDR2 is SYDVKM. V dropped 7 bases and J dropped 3; count of bases not matched to a gene: 7. This CDR3 contains 15 residues. The CDR3 loop reads CASTPGQGNNQPQHF. The CDR3 DNA is TGTGCCAGCACCCCGGGACAGGGAAACAATCAGCCCCAGCATTTT.

The chain uses TRBV28 and TRBJ2-3; D is unresolved. Germline V gene data show CDR1 as MDHEN and CDR2 as SYDVKM. CDR3 length: 14 residues. V dropped 2 bases and J dropped 2 bases, with 8 bases sitting between them. Written as DNA, the CDR3 is TGTGCCAGCAGTTTAAATCGGGTCACAGATACGCAGTATTTT. This gives the protein CASSLNRVTDTQYF.

This clone is a singleton in its sample. The J gene is TRBJ2-3, the V gene TRBV24-1; 12 nucleotides line up with TRBD2. J was trimmed by 3 bases and V by 3 bases; bases with no gene match: 9. Germline V gene lookup returns CDR1 KGHDR and CDR2 SFDVKD. This CDR3 region has 18 residues. CDR3 sequence reads: CATSDLDRTSGDTDTQYF. The DNA for the CDR3 is TGTGCCACCAGTGATCTGGATCGGACTAGCGGGGATACAGATACGCAGTATTTT.

The chain couples TRBV24-1 to TRBJ1-5; D uncertain. The germline V and J ends were trimmed by 1 base and 6 bases, with 6 bases remaining between them. CDR3 length: 13 amino acids. CDR1 and CDR2 (germline): KGHDR, SFDVKD. The CDR3 coding sequence is TGTGCCACCAGTGATTTTGCCGGTCAGCCCCAGCATTTT. It encodes CATSDFAGQPQHF.

V gene TRBV3-1 (or the pseudogene TRBV3-2) combines with J gene TRBJ1-2; TRBD1 aligns across 10 bases. V lost 4 bases to trimming and J lost 8 bases; unmatched junction nucleotides: 7. The CDR3 is 14 amino acids. CDR1 and CDR2 from the germline V gene are LGHDT and YNNKEL (reference sequence). This chain's CDR3 is CASSPGTGASGYTF. The CDR3 DNA is TGTGCCAGCAGCCCCGGGACAGGGGCCTCGGGCTACACCTTC.

This chain connects TRBV4-3 to TRBJ2-7; maybe TRBD2 (7 bases). Germline lookup yields CDR1 LGHNA and CDR2 YSLEER. CDR3 size: 14 residues. Trimming left V 4 bases short and J 2 bases short, with 12 bases between. Written as DNA, the CDR3 is TGCGCCAGCAGCCGTGGGGGGGCCCCCTACGAGCAGTACTTC. Amino acid sequence: CASSRGGAPYEQYF.

V usage is TRBV3-1 (or the pseudogene TRBV3-2) and J usage is TRBJ1-1, with TRBD1 identical over 9 bases. J was trimmed by 5 bases and V by 6 bases; bases with no gene match: 16. CDR1 and CDR2 (germline): LGHDT, YNNKEL (reference sequence). The CDR3 is 17 amino acids. CDR3 region: CASSESGTGKGNTEAFF. As DNA, the CDR3 is TGTGCCAGCAGTGAGTCCGGGACAGGGAAAGGTAATACTGAAGCTTTCTTT.

V and J are TRBV6-1 and TRBJ1-2; D is possibly TRBD1 (5 bases). The CDR3 extends over 12 amino acids. V was cut by 3 bases and J by 7 bases, with 9 bases left in between. Germline V gene sequence: CDR1 MNHNS, CDR2 SASEGT. CDR3 nucleotide sequence: TGTGCCAGCAGTGACAGGGTCGTTGGCTACACCTTC. This codes for CASSDRVVGYTF.

The V call is TRBV10-1, the J call TRBJ2-7; no firm D call. The CDR3 totals 12 residues. CDR1 WNHNN and CDR2 SYGVQD come from the germline V gene (reference sequence). Between the trimmed V and J ends, which lost 6 bases and 3 bases, there was a span of 9 bases. Written as DNA, the CDR3 is TGCGCCAGCAGAAGCGTGAGCTACGAGCAGTACGTC. It codes for CASRSVSYEQYV.

This chain links TRBV27 with TRBJ1-2; D uncertain. Germline CDR1 is MNHEY and CDR2 is SMNVEV (reference sequence). V dropped 2 bases and J dropped 6 bases, with 7 bases sitting between them. The CDR3 is made up of 12 amino acids. In DNA, the CDR3 is TGTGCCAGCAGTTTACCCGGGAATGGCTACACCTTC. Translated: CASSLPGNGYTF.

The V and J genes are TRBV14 and TRBJ1-6; D ambiguous. Trimming took off 4 bases at V and 9 bases at J, with 13 bases between the two ends. Germline-derived CDR1 and CDR2 are SGHDN and FVKESK. The length of the CDR3 is 14 residues. The CDR3 DNA reads TGTGCCAGCAGCCTCCACTCAGGTCGTTCACCCCTCCACTTT. As protein: CASSLHSGRSPLHF.

This sequence joins TRBV19 and TRBJ1-4; 7 bases line up with TRBD1. The germline V gene encodes CDR1 LNHDA and CDR2 SQIVND (reference sequence). This CDR3 has 19 residues. J gave up 0 bases and V 3 bases, and 13 bases lay outside the gene matches. The CDR3 protein is CASSIFSGQKDPTNEKLFF. CDR3 coding DNA: TGTGCCAGTAGTATTTTCTCGGGACAGAAAGACCCAACTAATGAAAAACTGTTTTTT.

The rearrangement links TRBV10-3 to TRBJ1-2; 7 bases align to TRBD1. Germline CDR1 reads ENHRY; CDR2 reads SYGVKD. V lost 4 bases to trimming and J lost 2 bases; unmatched junction nucleotides: 4. The CDR3 totals 14 residues. The chain's CDR3 is CAISGLQGNYGYTF. The CDR3 region has the DNA TGTGCCATCAGTGGGCTACAGGGGAACTATGGCTACACCTTC.

V and J are TRBV5-1 and TRBJ2-5; D may be TRBD2 (6 bases). The CDR3 sequence is 17 residues long. V shed 9 bases and J shed 5 bases, with 29 bases lying between them. Germline CDR1 and CDR2: SGHRS and YFSETQ. CDR3 amino acids: CANLPVKQLALGETQYF. CDR3 bases: TGCGCCAACCTTCCGGTCAAGCAGCTAGCGTTGGGGGAGACCCAGTACTTC.

The chain combines TRBV3-1 (or the pseudogene TRBV3-2) with TRBJ2-1; D is ambiguous. Germline CDR1 and CDR2: LGHDT and YNNKEL (reference sequence). Trimming stripped 1 base from V and 7 bases from J, with 11 bases between. CDR3 length: 14 amino acids. The CDR3 spells CASSQGVSPNEQFF. The CDR3 bases are TGTGCCAGCAGCCAAGGTGTAAGCCCTAATGAGCAGTTCTTC.

The chain carries TRBV9 and TRBJ1-2; a possible D gene is TRBD1 (5 bases). V was trimmed by 0 bases and J by 7 bases, leaving 13 bases between them. The CDR3 is made up of 14 amino acids. Germline V lookup: CDR1 SGDLS, CDR2 YYNGEE. CDR3 bases: TGTGCCAGCAGCGTAGATCGGGGGATCGGTGGCTACACCTTC. As protein: CASSVDRGIGGYTF.

The J gene is TRBJ2-7, the V gene TRBV7-2; a weak D match, TRBD1 (6 bases). Between the trimmed V and J ends, which lost 4 bases and 1 base, there was a span of 11 bases. The germline gives CDR1 SGHTA, CDR2 FQGNSA. CDR3 length: 14 amino acids. The CDR3 sequence is CASSSGQRSYEQYF. The CDR3 coding sequence is TGTGCCAGCAGCTCCGGACAGCGATCCTACGAGCAGTACTTC.

This clone was counted a few times. V usage is TRBV19 and J usage is TRBJ2-7, with 9 bases lining up with TRBD1. With V trimmed by 1 base and J by 2 bases, 0 bases remained unmatched. CDR3 size: 14 residues. The germline gives CDR1 LNHDA, CDR2 SQIVND (reference sequence). As DNA, the CDR3 is TGTGCCAGTAGTATAGGGACAGGGGCCTACGAGCAGTACTTC. This codes for CASSIGTGAYEQYF.

The sample holds one count of this clone. This chain uses TRBV6-5 with TRBJ2-7; D possibly corresponds to TRBD1 (6 bases). The V end was cut by 7 bases, the J end by 1 base, with 11 bases between. Per germline, CDR1 MNHEY and CDR2 SVGAGI. The CDR3 is made up of 13 amino acids. The chain's CDR3 is CASMGTPSYEQYV. The DNA for the CDR3 is TGTGCCAGCATGGGGACACCATCCTACGAGCAGTACGTC.

Here the CDR3 DNA reads TGCGCCAGCAGTGAACAGGGGCCAAACCAGCCCCAGCATTTT. Its protein product is CASSEQGPNQPQHF. The chain links TRBV10-1 to TRBJ1-5; TRBD1 matches 7 bases. This CDR3 contains 14 residues. Germline V gene data show CDR1 as WNHNN and CDR2 as SYGVQD (reference sequence). With 3 bases clipped from V and 7 bases from J, the junction kept 6 bases outside the gene matches.

V usage is TRBV29-1 and J usage is TRBJ1-2, with D possibly being TRBD1 (6 bases). V lost 6 bases and J lost 6, with 17 bases in between. Germline assignment: CDR1 SQVTM and CDR2 ANQGSEA. There are 13 residues in the CDR3. DNA for the CDR3: TGCAGCGTCCGGGAACAGGGTGAAAATGGCTACACCTTC. It is translated as CSVREQGENGYTF.

The chain recombines TRBV29-1 with TRBJ2-3, with D perhaps matching TRBD1 (6 bases). The CDR3 consists of 16 residues. From germline, CDR1 is SQVTM and CDR2 ANQGSEA. V shed 5 bases and J shed 3 bases, with 21 bases lying between them. The chain's CDR3 is CSVKTNPGHQTDTQYF. DNA for the CDR3: TGCAGCGTTAAAACCAATCCGGGACATCAAACAGATACGCAGTATTTT.

The rearrangement joins TRBV28 to TRBJ2-7; D gene uncertain. Between the trimmed V and J ends, which lost 8 bases and 7 bases, there was a span of 21 bases. Per the germline V gene, CDR1 is MDHEN and CDR2 is SYDVKM. This CDR3 is 14 amino acids long. CDR3 loop: CASLPGWSSAEQYF. DNA for the CDR3: TGTGCCAGCCTGCCTGGATGGAGTTCGGCAGAGCAGTACTTC.